The present T cell receptor beta chain was sequenced within a study of blood T cell repertoires in COVID-19. Sequenced by immunoSEQ multiplex PCR; TCRdb stores in-frame clones only, minus some. This table has about 140,000 clones, over 65% appearing once. Germline trimming cut 1 base from V and 5 bases from J; bases unmatched to any gene: 16. Germline V gives CDR1 MGHRA, CDR2 YSYEKL. This CDR3 comprises 19 residues. Sequencing was done on a sample of peripheral blood. This clonotype was sampled from a man aged 50 or older with acute or convalescent COVID-19. V is TRBV4-1 and J is TRBJ2-3; 9 bases match TRBD2. CDR3 nucleotide sequence: TGCGCCAGCAGCCAAGGGAGGTTAGCGGGGGCCTCGGGGGAAGATACGCAGTATTTT. Translated, it gives CASSQGRLAGASGEDTQYF.